A single sample gave rise to the 9 T cell receptor beta chains below, sequenced in a study of cytomegalovirus exposure and HLA in healthy donors. This PCR relied on a set of 60 Vbeta primers and 13 Jbeta primers. The protocol was immunoSEQ multiplex PCR, while the TCRdb copy is restricted to in-frame clones and leaves out a portion. The repertoire holds 95,000 to 110,000 clones, with about 80% as singletons. The sequenced sample was PBMCs. The receptors stem from a man aged 55 to 70 in good health and CMV-seropositive.

The genes are TRBV7-2 and TRBJ1-1, with 7 bases lining up with TRBD1. The CDR3 runs 15 residues. V was pared by 5 bases and J by 2 bases, with 8 bases of the junction left unmatched. Germline V gene sequence: CDR1 SGHTA, CDR2 FQGNSA. The CDR3 loop is CASSPSGQPNTEAFF. The CDR3 DNA follows: TGTGCCAGCAGCCCCTCGGGACAGCCCAACACTGAAGCTTTCTTT.

The chain links TRBV28 to TRBJ2-2; D perhaps matches TRBD2 (6 bases). V lost 6 bases and J lost 3, with 14 bases in between. The CDR3 covers 15 residues. Germline values: CDR1 MDHEN, CDR2 SYDVKM. The CDR3 DNA follows: TGTGCCAGCAGCCCCTACCCGGGGGACACCGGGGAGCTGTTTTTT. Amino acids: CASSPYPGDTGELFF.

The chain carries TRBV6-6 and TRBJ1-2; D remains unclear. This CDR3 region has 14 residues. CDR1 and CDR2 from the germline V gene are MNHNY and SVGAGI (reference sequence). Trimming shortened V by 0 bases and J by 1 base, and 6 bases separated the two germline ends. CDR3 region: CASSYSPDNYGYTF. The DNA for the CDR3 is TGTGCCAGCAGTTACTCTCCAGATAACTATGGCTACACCTTC.

Here the CDR3 DNA reads TGTGCCAGCTCCCAGGGGTCGGGAGAGACCCAGTACTTC. Amino acids: CASSQGSGETQYF. V and J are TRBV18 and TRBJ2-5, with a tentative D call TRBD1 (6 bases). This CDR3 contains 13 residues. The germline V gene encodes CDR1 KGHSH and CDR2 LQKENI. The V gene lost 6 bases and the J gene lost 4 bases, with 12 bases spanning the gap.

The chain joins TRBV2 to TRBJ1-5; 9 positions match TRBD1. Trimming cost V 6 bases and J 2 bases; bases outside gene matches: 8. Germline assignment: CDR1 SNHLY and CDR2 FYNNEI. This CDR3 region has 16 residues. CDR3 in DNA: TGTGCCAGCAGGGGTCACAGGGGGCCGGGCAATCAGCCCCAGCATTTT. It yields the protein CASRGHRGPGNQPQHF.

This sequence joins TRBV12-5 and TRBJ2-5; 8 bases are shared with TRBD1. The trim removed 4 bases at V and 5 bases at J, leaving 6 bases unmatched. Germline assignment: CDR1 LGHNT and CDR2 FRNRAP. CDR3 length: 14 residues. The CDR3 DNA reads as TGTGCTAGTGGTTATACAGGGGGTGGGGAGACCCAGTACTTC. It translates to CASGYTGGGETQYF.

Concerning this clone itself: The junction differs from germline at one of its ends, possibly a read error. The rearrangement uses TRBV7-2 and TRBJ2-2; TRBD1 or TRBD2 may be the D gene (6 bases each). The CDR3 covers 15 residues. Looked up from germline, CDR1 is SGHTA and CDR2 is FQGNSA. The DNA of the CDR3 is TGTGCCAACAGCTTAGGGGGGCCAGATACCGGGGAGCTGTTTTTT. Amino acids: CANSLGGPDTGELFF.

In this sample, this clone turned up a few times. Written as DNA, the CDR3 is TGTGCCAGTAGTACGGAGTTCTCCTACGAGCAGTACTTC. Translated, it gives CASSTEFSYEQYF. The rearrangement uses TRBV19 and TRBJ2-7; D is ambiguous. CDR1 LNHDA and CDR2 SQIVND come from the germline V gene (reference sequence). The CDR3 has 13 amino acids. Trimming removed 4 bases from V and 0 bases from J, with 7 bases in between.

This clone was counted a few times. V and J are TRBV5-4 and TRBJ2-7; 8 positions agree with TRBD2. The ends lost 4 bases at V and 4 bases at J; junction bases unmatched: 10. The CDR3 has 15 residues. CDR1 and CDR2 (germline): SGHNT, YYREEE (reference sequence). CDR3 sequence: CASSGQRGSGYEQYF. Here the CDR3 DNA reads TGTGCCAGCAGCGGCCAGCGGGGGTCTGGTTACGAGCAGTACTTC.